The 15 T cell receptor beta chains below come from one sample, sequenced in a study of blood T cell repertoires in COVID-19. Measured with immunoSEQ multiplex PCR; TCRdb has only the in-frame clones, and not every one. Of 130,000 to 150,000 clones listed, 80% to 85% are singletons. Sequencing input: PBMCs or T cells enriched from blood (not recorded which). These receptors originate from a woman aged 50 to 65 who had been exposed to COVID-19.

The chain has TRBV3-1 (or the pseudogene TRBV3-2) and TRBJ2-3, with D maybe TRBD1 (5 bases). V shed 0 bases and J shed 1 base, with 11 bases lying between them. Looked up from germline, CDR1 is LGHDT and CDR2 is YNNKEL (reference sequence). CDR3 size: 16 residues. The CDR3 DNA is TGTGCCAGCAGCCAAGATGCCCTAGGGGGCACAGATACGCAGTATTTT. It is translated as CASSQDALGGTDTQYF.

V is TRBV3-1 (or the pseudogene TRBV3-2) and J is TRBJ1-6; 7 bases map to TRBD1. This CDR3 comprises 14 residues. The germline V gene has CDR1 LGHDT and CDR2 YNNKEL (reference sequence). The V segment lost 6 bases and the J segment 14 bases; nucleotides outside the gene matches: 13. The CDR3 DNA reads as TGTGCCAGCAGAATCCAGGGGGACCCGAGGTCCCTCCACTTT. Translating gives CASRIQGDPRSLHF.

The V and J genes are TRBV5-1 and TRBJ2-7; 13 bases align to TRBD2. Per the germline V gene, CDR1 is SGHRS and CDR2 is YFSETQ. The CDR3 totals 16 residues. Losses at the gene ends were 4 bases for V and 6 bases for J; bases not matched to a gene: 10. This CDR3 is CASSRQTGTSGTEQYF. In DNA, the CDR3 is TGCGCCAGCAGCCGACAGACCGGGACTAGCGGGACCGAGCAGTACTTC.

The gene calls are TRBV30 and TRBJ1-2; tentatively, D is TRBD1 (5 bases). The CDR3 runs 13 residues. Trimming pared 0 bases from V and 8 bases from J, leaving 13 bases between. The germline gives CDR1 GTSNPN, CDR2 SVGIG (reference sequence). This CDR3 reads CAWSVWGEGGYTF. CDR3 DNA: TGTGCCTGGAGTGTCTGGGGGGAGGGGGGCTACACCTTC.

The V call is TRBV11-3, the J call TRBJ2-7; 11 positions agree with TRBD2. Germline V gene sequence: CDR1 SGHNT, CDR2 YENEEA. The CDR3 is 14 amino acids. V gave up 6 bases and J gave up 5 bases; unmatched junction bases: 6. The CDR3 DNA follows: TGTGCCAGCAGTCAGACTAGCGGGACCAACGAGCAGTACTTC. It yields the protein CASSQTSGTNEQYF.

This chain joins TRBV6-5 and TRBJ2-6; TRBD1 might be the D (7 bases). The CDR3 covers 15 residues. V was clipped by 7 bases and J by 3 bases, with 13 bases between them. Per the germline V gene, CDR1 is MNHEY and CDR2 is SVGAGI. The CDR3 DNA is TGTGCCAGCAAGGGCCAGGGGGGTGGGGCCAACGTCCTGACTTTC. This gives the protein CASKGQGGGANVLTF.

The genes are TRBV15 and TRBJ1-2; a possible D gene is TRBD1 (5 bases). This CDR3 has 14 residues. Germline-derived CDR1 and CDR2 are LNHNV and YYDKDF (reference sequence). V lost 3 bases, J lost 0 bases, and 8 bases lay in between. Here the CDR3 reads CATSRDTSNYGYTF. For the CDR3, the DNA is TGTGCCACCAGCAGGGACACCTCTAACTATGGCTACACCTTC.

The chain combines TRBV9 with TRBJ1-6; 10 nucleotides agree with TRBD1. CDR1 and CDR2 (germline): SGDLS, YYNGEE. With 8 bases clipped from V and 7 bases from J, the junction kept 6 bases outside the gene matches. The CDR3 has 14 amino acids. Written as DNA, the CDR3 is TGTGCCAGTGGACGGGGACAGGGGAATTCACCCCTCCACTTT. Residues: CASGRGQGNSPLHF.

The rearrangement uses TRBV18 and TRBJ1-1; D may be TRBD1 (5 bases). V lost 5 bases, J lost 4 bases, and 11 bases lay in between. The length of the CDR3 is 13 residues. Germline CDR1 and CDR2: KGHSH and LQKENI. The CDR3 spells CASSGATGTEAFF. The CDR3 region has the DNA TGTGCCAGCTCAGGGGCCACAGGCACTGAAGCTTTCTTT.

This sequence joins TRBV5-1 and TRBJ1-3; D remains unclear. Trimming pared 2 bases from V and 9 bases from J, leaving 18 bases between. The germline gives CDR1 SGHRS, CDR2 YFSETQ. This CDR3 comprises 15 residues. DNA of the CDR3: TGCGCCAGCAGCTTTGAGGCGTCCGCACGAACCACCATATATTTT. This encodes CASSFEASARTTIYF.

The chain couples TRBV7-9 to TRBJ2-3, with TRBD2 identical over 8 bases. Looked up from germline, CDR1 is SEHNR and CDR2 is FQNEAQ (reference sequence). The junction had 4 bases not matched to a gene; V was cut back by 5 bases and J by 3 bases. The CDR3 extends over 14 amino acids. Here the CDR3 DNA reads TGTGCCAGCAGCCTTAGCGGGACGACAGATACGCAGTATTTT. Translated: CASSLSGTTDTQYF.

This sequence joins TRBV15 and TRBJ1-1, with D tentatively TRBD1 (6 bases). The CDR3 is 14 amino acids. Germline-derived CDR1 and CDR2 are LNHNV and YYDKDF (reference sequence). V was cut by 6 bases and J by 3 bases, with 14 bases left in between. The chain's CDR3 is CATRKTGGYTEAFF. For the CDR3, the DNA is TGTGCCACCAGAAAGACAGGAGGCTACACTGAAGCTTTCTTT.

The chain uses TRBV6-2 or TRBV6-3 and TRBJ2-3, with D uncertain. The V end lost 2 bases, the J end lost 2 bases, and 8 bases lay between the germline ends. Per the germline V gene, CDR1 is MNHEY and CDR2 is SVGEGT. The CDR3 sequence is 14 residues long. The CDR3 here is CASSYMAHTDTQYF. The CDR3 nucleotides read TGTGCCAGCAGTTACATGGCCCACACAGATACGCAGTATTTT.

CDR3 region: CASRDSGTGVAEAFF. The CDR3 DNA is TGCGCCAGCAGGGACTCCGGGACAGGGGTCGCTGAAGCTTTCTTT. The V and J genes are TRBV5-1 and TRBJ1-1, with TRBD1 matching 10 bases. With 5 bases clipped from V and 6 bases from J, the junction kept 10 bases outside the gene matches. Germline V lookup: CDR1 SGHRS, CDR2 YFSETQ. The CDR3 has 15 amino acids. The complete variable domain, with remaining parts taken from reference TRBV5-1 and TRBJ1-1, reads KAGVTQTPRYLIKTRGQQVTLSCSPISGHRSVSWYQQTPGQGLQFLFEYFSETQRNKGNFPGRFSGRQFSNSRSEMNVSTLELGDSALYLCASRDSGTGVAEAFFGQGTRLTVV.

CDR3 sequence: CASSQLGDSTNQPQHF. The CDR3 nucleotides are TGTGCCAGCTCACAGCTAGGGGACAGCACGAATCAGCCCCAGCATTTT. This chain connects TRBV18 to TRBJ1-5, with TRBD1 identical over 7 bases. This CDR3 is built from 16 residues. CDR1 is KGHSH, CDR2 LQKENI, per germline. The V segment lost 4 bases and the J segment 4 bases; nucleotides outside the gene matches: 10.